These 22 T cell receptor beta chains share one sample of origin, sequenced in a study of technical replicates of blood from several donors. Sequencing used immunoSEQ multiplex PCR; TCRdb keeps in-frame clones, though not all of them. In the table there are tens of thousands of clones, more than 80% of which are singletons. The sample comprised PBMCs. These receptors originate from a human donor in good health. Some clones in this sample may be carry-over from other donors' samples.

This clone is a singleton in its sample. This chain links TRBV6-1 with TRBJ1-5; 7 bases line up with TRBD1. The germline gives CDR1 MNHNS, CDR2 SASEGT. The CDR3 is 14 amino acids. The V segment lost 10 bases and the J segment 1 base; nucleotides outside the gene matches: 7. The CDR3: CATRQGLSNQPQHF. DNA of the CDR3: TGTGCCACCAGACAGGGTTTAAGCAATCAGCCCCAGCATTTT.

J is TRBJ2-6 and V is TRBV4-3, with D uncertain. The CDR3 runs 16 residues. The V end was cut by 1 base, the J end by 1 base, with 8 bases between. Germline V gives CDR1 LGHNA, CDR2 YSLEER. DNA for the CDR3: TGCGCCAGCAGCCAAGGGCCCAGGTCTGGGGCCAACGTCCTGACTTTC. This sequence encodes CASSQGPRSGANVLTF.

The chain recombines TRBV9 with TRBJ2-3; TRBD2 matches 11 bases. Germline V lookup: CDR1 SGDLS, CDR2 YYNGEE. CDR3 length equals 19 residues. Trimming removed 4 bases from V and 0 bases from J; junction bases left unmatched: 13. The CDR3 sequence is CASSPPLAGAYRSTDTQYF. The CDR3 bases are TGTGCCAGCAGCCCACCACTAGCGGGGGCCTACCGGAGCACAGATACGCAGTATTTT. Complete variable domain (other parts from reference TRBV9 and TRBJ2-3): DSGVTQTPKHLITATGQRVTLRCSPRSGDLSVYWYQQSLDQGLQFLIQYYNGEERAKGNILERFSAQQFPDLHSELNLSSLELGDSALYFCASSPPLAGAYRSTDTQYFGPGTRLTVL.

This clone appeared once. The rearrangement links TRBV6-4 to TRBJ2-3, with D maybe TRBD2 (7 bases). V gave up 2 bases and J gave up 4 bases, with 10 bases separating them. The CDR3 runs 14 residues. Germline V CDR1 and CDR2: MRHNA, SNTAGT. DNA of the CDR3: TGTGCCAGCAGTGACGGGGGGGGCTCAGATACGCAGTATTTT. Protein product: CASSDGGGSDTQYF.

This CDR3 reads CASRIDRLTDTQYF. In nucleotides, the CDR3 is TGTGCCAGCCGAATTGACAGGTTAACAGATACGCAGTATTTT. This chain links TRBV6-5 with TRBJ2-3; tentatively, D is TRBD1 (6 bases). The germline V gene encodes CDR1 MNHEY and CDR2 SVGAGI. Trimming pared 8 bases from V and 3 bases from J, leaving 15 bases between. The CDR3 is made up of 14 amino acids.

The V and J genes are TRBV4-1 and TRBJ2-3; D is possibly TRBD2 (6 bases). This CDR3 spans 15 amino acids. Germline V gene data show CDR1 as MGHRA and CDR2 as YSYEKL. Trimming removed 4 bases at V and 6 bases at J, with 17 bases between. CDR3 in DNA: TGCGCCAGCAGCCCGGGGGTAGCGGCCGGGGATACGCAGTATTTT. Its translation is CASSPGVAAGDTQYF.

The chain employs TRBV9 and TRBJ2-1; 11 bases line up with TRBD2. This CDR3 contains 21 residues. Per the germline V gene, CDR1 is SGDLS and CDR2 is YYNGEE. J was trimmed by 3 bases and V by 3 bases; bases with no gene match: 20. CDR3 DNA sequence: TGTGCCAGCAGCGCCCCCTTTCGGCTAGCGGGAGGTTCGGACTTCTACAATGAGCAGTTCTTC. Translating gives CASSAPFRLAGGSDFYNEQFF.

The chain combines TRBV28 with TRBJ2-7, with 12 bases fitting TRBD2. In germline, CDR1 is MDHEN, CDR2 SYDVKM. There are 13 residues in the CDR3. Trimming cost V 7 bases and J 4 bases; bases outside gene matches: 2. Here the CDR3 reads CASTSGGAYEQYF. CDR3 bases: TGTGCCAGCACTAGCGGGGGGGCGTACGAGCAGTACTTC.

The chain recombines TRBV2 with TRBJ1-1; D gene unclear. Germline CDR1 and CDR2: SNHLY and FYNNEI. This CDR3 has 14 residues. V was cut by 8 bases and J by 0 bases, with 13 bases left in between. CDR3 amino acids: CASQFATVNTEAFF. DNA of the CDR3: TGTGCCAGCCAGTTCGCTACAGTGAACACTGAAGCTTTCTTT.

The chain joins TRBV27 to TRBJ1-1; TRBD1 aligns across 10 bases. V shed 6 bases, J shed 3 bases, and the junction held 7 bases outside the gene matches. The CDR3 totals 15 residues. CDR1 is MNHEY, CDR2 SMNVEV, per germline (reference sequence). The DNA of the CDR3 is TGTGCCAGCAGGACGACAGGGGGCAAGGACACTGAAGCTTTCTTT. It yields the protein CASRTTGGKDTEAFF.

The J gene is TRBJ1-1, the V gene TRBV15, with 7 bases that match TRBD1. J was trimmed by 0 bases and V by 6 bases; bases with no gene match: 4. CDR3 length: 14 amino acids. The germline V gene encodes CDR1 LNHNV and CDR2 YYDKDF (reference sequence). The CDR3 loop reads CATRGTALNTEAFF. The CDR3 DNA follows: TGTGCCACCAGGGGGACAGCCTTGAACACTGAAGCTTTCTTT.

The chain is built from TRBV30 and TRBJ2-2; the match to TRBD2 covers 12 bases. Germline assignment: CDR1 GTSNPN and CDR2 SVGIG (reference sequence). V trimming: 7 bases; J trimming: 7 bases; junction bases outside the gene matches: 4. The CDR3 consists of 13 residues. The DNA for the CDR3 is TGTGCCTTCGGGACTAGCGGGCTCGGGGAGCTGTTTTTT. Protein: CAFGTSGLGELFF.

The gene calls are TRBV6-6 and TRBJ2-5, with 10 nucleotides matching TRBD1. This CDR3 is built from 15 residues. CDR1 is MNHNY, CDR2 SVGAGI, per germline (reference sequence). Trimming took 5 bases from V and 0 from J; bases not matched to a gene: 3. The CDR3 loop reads CASSTGQGYQETQYF. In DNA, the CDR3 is TGTGCCAGCAGTACGGGACAGGGGTACCAAGAGACCCAGTACTTC.

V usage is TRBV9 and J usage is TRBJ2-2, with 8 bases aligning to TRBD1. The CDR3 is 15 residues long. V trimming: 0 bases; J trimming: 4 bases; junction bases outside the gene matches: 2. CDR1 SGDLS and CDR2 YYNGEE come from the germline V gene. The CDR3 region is CASSVGTGGTGELFF. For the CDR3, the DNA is TGTGCCAGCAGCGTAGGCACAGGGGGCACCGGGGAGCTGTTTTTT.

The CDR3, as DNA: TGCAGCGTTGAAAGAGACAGAACCTATGGCTACACCTTC. Its translation: CSVERDRTYGYTF. The chain joins TRBV29-1 to TRBJ1-2; D might be TRBD1 (5 bases). The germline CDR1 and CDR2 sequences are SQVTM and ANQGSEA. The V end lost 2 bases, the J end lost 4 bases, and 11 bases lay between the germline ends. CDR3 length equals 13 residues.

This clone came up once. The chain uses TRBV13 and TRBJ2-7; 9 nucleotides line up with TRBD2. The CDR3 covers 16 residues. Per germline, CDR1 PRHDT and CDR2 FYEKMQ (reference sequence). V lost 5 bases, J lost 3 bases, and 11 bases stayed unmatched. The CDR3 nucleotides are TGTGCCAGCAGCCCCACTTCCGGTAGCGGGGGCTACGAGCAGTACTTC. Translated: CASSPTSGSGGYEQYF.

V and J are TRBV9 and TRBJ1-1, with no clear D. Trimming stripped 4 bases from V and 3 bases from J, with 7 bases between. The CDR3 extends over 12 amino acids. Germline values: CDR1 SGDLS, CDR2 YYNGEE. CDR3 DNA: TGTGCCAGCAGCCGGGAATACACTGAAGCTTTCTTT. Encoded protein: CASSREYTEAFF.

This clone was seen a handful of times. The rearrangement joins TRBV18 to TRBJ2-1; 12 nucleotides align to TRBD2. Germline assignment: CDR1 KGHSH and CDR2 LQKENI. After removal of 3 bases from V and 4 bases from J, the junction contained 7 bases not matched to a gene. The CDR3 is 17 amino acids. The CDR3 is CASSPKGLAGSYNEQFF. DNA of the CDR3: TGTGCCAGCTCACCCAAGGGACTAGCGGGTTCGTACAATGAGCAGTTCTTC.

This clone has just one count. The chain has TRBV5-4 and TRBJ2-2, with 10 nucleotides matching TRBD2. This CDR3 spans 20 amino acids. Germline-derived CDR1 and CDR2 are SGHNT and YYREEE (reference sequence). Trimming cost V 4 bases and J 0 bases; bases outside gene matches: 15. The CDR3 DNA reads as TGTGCCAGCAGCCTCCTTATATTAGCGGGGGGCTTCGCGAACACCGGGGAGCTGTTTTTT. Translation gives CASSLLILAGGFANTGELFF.

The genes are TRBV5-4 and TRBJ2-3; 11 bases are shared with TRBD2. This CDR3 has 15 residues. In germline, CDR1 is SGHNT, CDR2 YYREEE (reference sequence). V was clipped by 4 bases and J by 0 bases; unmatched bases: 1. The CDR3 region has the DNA TGTGCCAGCAGCGTAGCGGGGGGGAGCACAGATACGCAGTATTTT. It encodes CASSVAGGSTDTQYF.

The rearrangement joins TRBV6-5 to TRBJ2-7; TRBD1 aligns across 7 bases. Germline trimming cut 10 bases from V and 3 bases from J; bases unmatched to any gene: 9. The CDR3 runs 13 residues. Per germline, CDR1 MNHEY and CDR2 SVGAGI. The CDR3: CATQRDSYYEQYF. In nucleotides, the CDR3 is TGTGCCACCCAAAGGGACAGTTACTACGAGCAGTACTTC.

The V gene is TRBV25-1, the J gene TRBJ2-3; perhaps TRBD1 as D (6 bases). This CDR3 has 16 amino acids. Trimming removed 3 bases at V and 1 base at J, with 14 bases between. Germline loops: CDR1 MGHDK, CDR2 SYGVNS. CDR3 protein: CASSDADRPGTDTQYF. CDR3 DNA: TGTGCCAGCAGTGATGCCGACAGGCCGGGCACAGATACGCAGTATTTT. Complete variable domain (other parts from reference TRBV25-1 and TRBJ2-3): EADIYQTPRYLVIGTGKKITLECSQTMGHDKMYWYQQDPGMELHLIHYSYGVNSTEKGDLSSESTVSRIRTEHFPLTLESARPSHTSQYLCASSDADRPGTDTQYFGPGTRLTVL.